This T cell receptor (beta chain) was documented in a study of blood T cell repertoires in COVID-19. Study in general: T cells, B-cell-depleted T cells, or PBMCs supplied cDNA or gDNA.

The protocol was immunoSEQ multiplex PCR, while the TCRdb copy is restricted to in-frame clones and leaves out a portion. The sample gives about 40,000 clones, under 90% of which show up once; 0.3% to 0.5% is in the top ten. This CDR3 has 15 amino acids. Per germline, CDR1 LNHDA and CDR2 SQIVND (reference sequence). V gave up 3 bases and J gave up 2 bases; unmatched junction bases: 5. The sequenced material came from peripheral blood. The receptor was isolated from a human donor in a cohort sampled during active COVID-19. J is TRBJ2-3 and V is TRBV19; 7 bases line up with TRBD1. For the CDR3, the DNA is TGTGCCAGTAGTATTGAGGGACAGCACACAGATACGCAGTATTTT. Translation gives CASSIEGQHTDTQYF.